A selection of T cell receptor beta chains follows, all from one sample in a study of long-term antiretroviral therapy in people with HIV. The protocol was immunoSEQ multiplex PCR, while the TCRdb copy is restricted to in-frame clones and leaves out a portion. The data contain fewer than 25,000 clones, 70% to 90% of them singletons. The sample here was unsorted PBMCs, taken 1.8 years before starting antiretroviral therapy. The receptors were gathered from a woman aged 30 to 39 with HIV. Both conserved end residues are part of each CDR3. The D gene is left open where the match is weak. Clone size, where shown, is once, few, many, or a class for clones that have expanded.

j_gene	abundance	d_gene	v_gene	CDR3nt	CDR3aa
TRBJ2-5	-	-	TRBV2	TGTGCCAGCAGTGCTCGGGGGCCCCTGGGCCCCCAGTACTTC	CASSARGPLGPQYF
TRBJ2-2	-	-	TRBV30	TGTGCCTCTCCACGCGGGACAGCGAACACCGGGGAGCTGTTTTTT	CASPRGTANTGELFF
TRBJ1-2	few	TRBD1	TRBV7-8	TGTGCCAGCAGCTTAGTAGGACAGGATGGCTACACCTTC	CASSLVGQDGYTF
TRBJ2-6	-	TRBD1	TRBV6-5	TGTGCCAGCAGACTACAGGGGGCTGGGGCCAACGTCCTGACTTTC	CASRLQGAGANVLTF
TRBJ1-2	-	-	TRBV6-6	TGTGCCAGCAGTTATTCTTACAGGGCCCGCGACTATGGCTACACCTTC	CASSYSYRARDYGYTF
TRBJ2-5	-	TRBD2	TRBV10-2	TGCGCCAGCAGTGAGTCTTGGGGAGGGGAGACCCAGTACTTC	CASSESWGGETQYF
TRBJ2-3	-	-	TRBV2	TGTGCCAGCAGTGGTAGGGTATGGACGGATACGCAGTATTTT	CASSGRVWTDTQYF
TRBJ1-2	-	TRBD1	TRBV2	TGTGCCAGCCGACTTCTAGGACAGGGTGACACCTTC	CASRLLGQGDTF
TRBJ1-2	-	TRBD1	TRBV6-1	TGTGCCAGCAGTGAAGTGGACAGGGGGCCTAATGGCTACACCTTC	CASSEVDRGPNGYTF
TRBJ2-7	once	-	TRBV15	TGTGCCACCAGCAGAACCCCCGGCTCCTACGAGCAGTACTTC	CATSRTPGSYEQYF
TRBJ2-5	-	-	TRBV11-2	TGTGCCAGCAGCTTAGGGGGGGCAATAACAGAGACCCAGTACTTC	CASSLGGAITETQYF
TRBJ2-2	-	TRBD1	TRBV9	TGTGCCAGCGGAACCCGGGACAGGCTGAACACCGGGGAGCTGTTTTTT	CASGTRDRLNTGELFF
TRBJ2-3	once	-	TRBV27	TGTGCCAGCAGTTTATTTGGCACAGATACGCAGTATTTT	CASSLFGTDTQYF
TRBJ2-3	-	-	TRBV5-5	TGTGCCAGCAGCTTGTCAAACTGGGATACGCAGTATTTT	CASSLSNWDTQYF
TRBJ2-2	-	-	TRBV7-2	TGTGCCAGCAGCTTAGTGTCGGAGTTCTCCGGGGAGCTGTTTTTT	CASSLVSEFSGELFF
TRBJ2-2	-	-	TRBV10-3	TGTGCCATCAGTGAAGGGGTCTTGCGGGGCGCGAACACCGGGGAGCTGTTTTTT	CAISEGVLRGANTGELFF
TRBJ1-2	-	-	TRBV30	TGTGCCTGGAGTCAGACAGGCCTATGGGAGGGCTACACCTTC	CAWSQTGLWEGYTF
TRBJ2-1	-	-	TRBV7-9	TGTGCCAGCAGCCACGGTAATCCTGCGACCCCCTACAATGAGCAGTTCTTC	CASSHGNPATPYNEQFF
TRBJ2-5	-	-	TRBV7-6	TGTGCCAGCAGCTTGTGGGGGCCCCAAGAGACCCAGTACTTC	CASSLWGPQETQYF
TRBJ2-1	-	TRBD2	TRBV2	TGTGCCAGCAGTGAAGCGCTTAGCGGGGGGTATGGGAATGAGCAGTTCTTC	CASSEALSGGYGNEQFF
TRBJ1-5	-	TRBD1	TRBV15	TGTGCCACCAGCAGGGACACAGGGGCCAATCAGCCCCAGCATTTT	CATSRDTGANQPQHF
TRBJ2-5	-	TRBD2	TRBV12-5	TGTGCTAGTGGTTTCAGGGCGGGGGAACAAGAGACCCAGTACTTC	CASGFRAGEQETQYF
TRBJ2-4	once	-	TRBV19	TGTGCCAGTAGTATCCCAAATTTAGCCAAAAACATTCAGTACTTC	CASSIPNLAKNIQYF
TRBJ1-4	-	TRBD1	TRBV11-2	TGTGCCAGCAGCCCCACCGGACAGGTTTTTTTCCGATCCAGGGAAAAACTGTTTTTT	CASSPTGQVFFRSREKLFF
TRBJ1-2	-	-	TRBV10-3	TGTGCCATCAGTGAGTCAAACGGACGCAACTATGGCTACACCTTC	CAISESNGRNYGYTF
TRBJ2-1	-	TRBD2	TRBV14	TGTGCCAGCAGCCACTGGACTAGCGGGGGTGATGAGCAGTTCTTC	CASSHWTSGGDEQFF
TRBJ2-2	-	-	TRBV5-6	TGTGCCAGCAGCTTGAGGAACACCGGGGAGCTGTTTTTT	CASSLRNTGELFF
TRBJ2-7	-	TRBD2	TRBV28	TGTGCCAGCCGCAGGGAGGGACCCTACGAGCAGTACTTC	CASRREGPYEQYF
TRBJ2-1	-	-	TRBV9	TGTGCCAGCAGCGTACACCTCCCGCAGTCGAACAATGAGCAGTTCTTC	CASSVHLPQSNNEQFF
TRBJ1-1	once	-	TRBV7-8	TGTGCCAGCAGCTCTATACAGGATTGGATGAACACTGAAGCTTTCTTT	CASSSIQDWMNTEAFF
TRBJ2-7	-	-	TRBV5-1	TGCGCCAGCAGCCCTGACACCGCCTACGAGCAGTACTTC	CASSPDTAYEQYF
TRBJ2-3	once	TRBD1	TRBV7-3	TGTGCCAGCAGCTTGACAGGGGGAACAGATACGCAGTATTTT	CASSLTGGTDTQYF
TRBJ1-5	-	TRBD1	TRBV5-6	TGTGCCAGCAGCTCAGACAGGGATCAGCCCCAGCATTTT	CASSSDRDQPQHF
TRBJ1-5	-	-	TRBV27	TGTGCCAGCAGTTTCCAGGGGTTAAACCAGCCCCAGCATTTT	CASSFQGLNQPQHF
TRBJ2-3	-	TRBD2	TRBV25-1	TGTGCCAGCCGACTAGCGGGGAAATCAGATACGCAGTATTTT	CASRLAGKSDTQYF
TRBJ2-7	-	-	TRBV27	TGTGCCAGCCAAATAGGCACAGTTGCCTACGAGCAGTACTTC	CASQIGTVAYEQYF
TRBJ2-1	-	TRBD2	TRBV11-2	TGTGCCAGCAGCTTAGGGTCTTCGGGGCGGGGGGGCCCGAAGGGTCAGTTCTTC	CASSLGSSGRGGPKGQFF
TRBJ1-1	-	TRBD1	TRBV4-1	TGCGCCAGCAGCCTTGGACAGGGGAAGAACACTGAAGCTTTCTTT	CASSLGQGKNTEAFF
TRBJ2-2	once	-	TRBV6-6	TGTGCCAGCAGTCCCACAGGGGCGGGAACCGGGGAGCTGTTTTTT	CASSPTGAGTGELFF
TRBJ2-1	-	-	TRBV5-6	TGTGCCAGCAGCTTGCGGGGCATATCCTACAATGAGCAGTTCTTC	CASSLRGISYNEQFF
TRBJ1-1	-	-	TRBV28	TGTGCCAGCAGCCCTAACGTGAACACTGAAGCTTTCTTT	CASSPNVNTEAFF
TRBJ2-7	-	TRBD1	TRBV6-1	TGTGCCAGCAGTTCACCGGGACAGGGTCACTACGAGCAGTACTTC	CASSSPGQGHYEQYF
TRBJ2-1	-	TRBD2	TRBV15	TGTGCCACCAGCAGACCTAAAATTAGCGGGGGGGCGAATGAGCAGTTCTTC	CATSRPKISGGANEQFF
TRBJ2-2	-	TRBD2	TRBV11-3	TGTGCCAGCAGCTTAGGGGAGGGACTTAACACCGGGGAGCTGTTTTTT	CASSLGEGLNTGELFF
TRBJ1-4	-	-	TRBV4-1	TGCGCCAGCAGCCAAGAGTACCCGATCTATGAAAAACTGTTTTTT	CASSQEYPIYEKLFF
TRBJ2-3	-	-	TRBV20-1	TGCAGTGCTAGGGCCGGCGCGGGGCAGTATTTT	CSARAGAGQYF
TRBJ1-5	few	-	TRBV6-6	TGTGCCAGCAGTTACGGGAGCAATCAGCCCCAGCATTTT	CASSYGSNQPQHF
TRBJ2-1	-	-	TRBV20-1	TGCAGTGCTAGGGGAACCGATGAGCAGTTCTTC	CSARGTDEQFF
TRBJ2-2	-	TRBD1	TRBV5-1	TGCGCCAGCAGCCTGACAGGGTTTACCGGGGAGCTGTTTTTT	CASSLTGFTGELFF
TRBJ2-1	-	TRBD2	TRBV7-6	TGTGCCAGCAGCTTCGGCCTAGCGGGTTACAATGAGCAGTTCTTC	CASSFGLAGYNEQFF
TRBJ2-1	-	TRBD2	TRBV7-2	TGTGCCAGCAGCAGGAGCGGGGGACACTCCTACAATGAGCAGTTCTTC	CASSRSGGHSYNEQFF
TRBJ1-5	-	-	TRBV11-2	TGTGCCAGCAGCTTAGGACAAGCCAGCAATCAGCCCCAGCATTTT	CASSLGQASNQPQHF
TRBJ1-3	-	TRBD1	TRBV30	TGTGCCTGGAGCACCGGGACAGTGGCTGGAAACACCATATATTTT	CAWSTGTVAGNTIYF
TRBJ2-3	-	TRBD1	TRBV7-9	TGTGCCAGCAGCCCGAGGACAGGGGAGGTGACAGATACGCAGTATTTT	CASSPRTGEVTDTQYF
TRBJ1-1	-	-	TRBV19	TGTGCCACCTCAGGGCTCGAGAACACTGAAGCTTTCTTT	CATSGLENTEAFF
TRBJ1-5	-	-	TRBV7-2	TGTGCCAGCAGCTTAGGGGGCCTTCAGCCCCAGCATTTT	CASSLGGLQPQHF